These 17 T cell receptor beta chains were all obtained from the same sample, sequenced in a study of shared clonotypes between healthy human individuals. Generated by immunoSEQ multiplex PCR, the TCRdb table keeps only in-frame clones and is missing some. Seen here are about 2.4 million clones, about 92% observed once, and the top ten hold around 0.14%. Sequencing was done on a sample of naive CD4+ T cells sorted from blood. The subset was: CD45RA+ positively selected. These receptors were taken from a man between 18 and 35 years old in good health.

This chain connects TRBV6-1 to TRBJ1-5; no clear D gene. Germline values: CDR1 MNHNS, CDR2 SASEGT. This CDR3 contains 15 residues. V lost 2 bases to trimming and J lost 0 bases, with 8 bases between them. The CDR3 sequence: CASSEISYSNQPQHF. CDR3 bases: TGTGCCAGCAGTGAAATAAGTTATAGCAATCAGCCCCAGCATTTT.

This clone was observed once. This chain joins TRBV14 and TRBJ2-3; unclear D gene. The V gene's germline CDR1 is SGHDN and CDR2 FVKESK. V was cut by 7 bases and J by 1 base, with 9 bases left in between. The CDR3 spans 13 residues. DNA for the CDR3: TGTGCCAGCACCTTTGCGGGCACAGATACGCAGTATTTT. Protein sequence: CASTFAGTDTQYF.

A few counts support this clone. This specimen includes other DNA sequences encoding the same CDR3. The chain uses TRBV30 and TRBJ1-1; no reliable D call. Germline CDR1 reads GTSNPN; CDR2 reads SVGIG (reference sequence). The V end was cut by 0 bases, the J end by 1 base, with 6 bases between. The CDR3 is made up of 13 amino acids. The CDR3 bases are TGTGCCTGGAGTGTACAAGAGAACACTGAAGCTTTCTTT. The encoded protein is CAWSVQENTEAFF. Full variable domain (rest looked up from reference TRBV30 and TRBJ1-1): SQTIHQWPATLVQPVGSPLSLECTVEGTSNPNLYWYRQAAGRGLQLLFYSVGIGQISSEVPQNLSASRPQDRQFILSSKKLLLSDSGFYLCAWSVQENTEAFFGQGTRLTVV.

The V and J genes are TRBV6-4 and TRBJ1-4; weak D call: TRBD1 (6 bases). The ends were cut back, 6 bases at V and 6 bases at J, with 17 bases in the middle. Germline CDR1 reads MRHNA; CDR2 reads SNTAGT. The CDR3 runs 15 residues. The DNA for the CDR3 is TGTGCCAGCAGACGAACAGGGACGGGAGATGAAAAACTGTTTTTT. Translating it yields CASRRTGTGDEKLFF.

The rearrangement joins TRBV14 to TRBJ1-3; TRBD1 aligns across 10 bases. Germline CDR1 SGHDN, CDR2 FVKESK. The J segment lost 0 bases and the V segment lost 5 bases, leaving 10 bases of the junction unmatched. This CDR3 spans 18 amino acids. The CDR3 coding sequence is TGTGCCAGCAGCACATTCGGGACAGGGGCTCTCTCTGGAAACACCATATATTTT. Amino acids: CASSTFGTGALSGNTIYF.

The gene calls are TRBV5-1 and TRBJ2-5, with TRBD2 identical over 8 bases. Germline V gene lookup returns CDR1 SGHRS and CDR2 YFSETQ. This CDR3 comprises 17 residues. With V trimmed by 0 bases and J by 3 bases, 10 bases remained unmatched. The CDR3 nucleotides are TGCGCCAGCAGCTTGGTAGTAGCGGGGATGCCTAAAGAGACCCAGTACTTC. Translation: CASSLVVAGMPKETQYF.

V and J are TRBV5-6 and TRBJ1-1; the D gene is possibly TRBD1 (6 bases). The CDR3 consists of 13 residues. Germline values: CDR1 SGHDT, CDR2 YYEEEE. Trimming took 7 bases from V and 1 from J, leaving 11 bases between them. The CDR3 region is CASGGAGNTEAFF. In DNA form, the CDR3 reads TGTGCCAGCGGGGGCGCAGGGAACACTGAAGCTTTCTTT.

This clone was seen just once. The chain links TRBV10-3 to TRBJ1-1; TRBD1 matches 11 bases. The V and J ends lost 4 bases and 3 bases, in that order; junction bases with no gene match: 4. This CDR3 region has 15 residues. The V gene's germline CDR1 is ENHRY and CDR2 SYGVKD. CDR3 nucleotide sequence: TGTGCCATCAGTGGGACAGGGGGCTTATACACTGAAGCTTTCTTT. Its protein is CAISGTGGLYTEAFF.

This rearrangement joins TRBV4-2 to TRBJ2-1; 10 nucleotides match TRBD2. This CDR3 is built from 17 residues. The trim removed 2 bases at V and 5 bases at J, leaving 9 bases unmatched. The germline V gene has CDR1 LGHNA and CDR2 YNFKEQ. The CDR3 DNA reads as TGTGCCAGCAGCCAAAACTTCAGGACTAGCGGTAACAATGAGCAGTTCTTC. Encoded protein: CASSQNFRTSGNNEQFF.

CDR3 protein: CASSVAGGASGNTIYF. The CDR3 nucleotides read TGTGCCAGCAGCGTAGCTGGGGGGGCCTCTGGAAACACCATATATTTT. This chain joins TRBV9 and TRBJ1-3, with D possibly matching TRBD1 (6 bases). Germline V gene lookup returns CDR1 SGDLS and CDR2 YYNGEE. The V end lost 0 bases, the J end lost 0 bases, and 10 bases lay between the germline ends. The CDR3 consists of 16 residues.

The chain uses TRBV6-5 and TRBJ1-3, with a weak D call TRBD1 (5 bases). Per the germline V gene, CDR1 is MNHEY and CDR2 is SVGAGI. The CDR3 spans 14 residues. V dropped 6 bases and J dropped 2 bases, with 11 bases sitting between them. This chain's CDR3 is CASRAPGTGNTIYF. The CDR3 DNA sequence: TGTGCCAGCAGGGCCCCAGGGACTGGAAACACCATATATTTT.

This chain connects TRBV19 to TRBJ2-1; 13 nucleotides line up with TRBD2. V lost 5 bases, J lost 8 bases, and 6 bases stayed unmatched. CDR3 length: 15 residues. Looked up from germline, CDR1 is LNHDA and CDR2 is SQIVND (reference sequence). CDR3 DNA: TGTGCCAGTAGTCCACTAGCGGGAGGGTACTATGAGCAGTTCTTC. The encoded protein is CASSPLAGGYYEQFF.

This clone occurred once. The chain joins TRBV18 to TRBJ1-1, with TRBD1 identical over 8 bases. The V segment lost 1 base and the J segment 0 bases; nucleotides outside the gene matches: 4. CDR3 length: 16 residues. Germline CDR1 KGHSH, CDR2 LQKENI. CDR3 in DNA: TGTGCCAGCTCACCACGGCAGGGGGCAATGAACACTGAAGCTTTCTTT. Amino acid sequence: CASSPRQGAMNTEAFF.

This clone appeared a single time. The genes are TRBV7-3 and TRBJ2-1; D remains unclear. The ends were cut back, 5 bases at V and 0 bases at J, with 11 bases in the middle. CDR3 length equals 15 residues. Germline CDR1 is SGHTA and CDR2 is FQGTGA. The CDR3 nucleotides read TGTGCCAGCAGCCAAGACGGATACTCCTACAATGAGCAGTTCTTC. It is translated as CASSQDGYSYNEQFF.

The CDR3 DNA is TGTGCCTGGAGAACGACTGGGACAGGGGGAATCTACGAGCAGTACTTC. This translates into CAWRTTGTGGIYEQYF. The V gene is TRBV30, the J gene TRBJ2-7; 11 bases agree with TRBD1. CDR1 and CDR2 (germline): GTSNPN, SVGIG (reference sequence). The CDR3 totals 16 residues. V trimming: 3 bases; J trimming: 3 bases; junction bases outside the gene matches: 10.

V gene TRBV18 combines with J gene TRBJ2-7; no clear D gene. Germline CDR1 KGHSH, CDR2 LQKENI. V lost 2 bases to trimming and J lost 0 bases, with 14 bases between them. This CDR3 spans 16 amino acids. CDR3 sequence: CASSPSLGLSSYEQYF. CDR3 DNA sequence: TGTGCCAGCTCACCATCCTTAGGGCTCAGCTCCTACGAGCAGTACTTC.

The chain links TRBV21-1 to TRBJ1-1. TRBV21-1 is flagged as a pseudogene. The CDR3 is made up of 14 amino acids. CDR3 sequence: CASSKRPRDTEAFF. In DNA, the CDR3 is TGTGCCAGCAGCAAAAGGCCCAGAGACACTGAAGCTTTCTTT.